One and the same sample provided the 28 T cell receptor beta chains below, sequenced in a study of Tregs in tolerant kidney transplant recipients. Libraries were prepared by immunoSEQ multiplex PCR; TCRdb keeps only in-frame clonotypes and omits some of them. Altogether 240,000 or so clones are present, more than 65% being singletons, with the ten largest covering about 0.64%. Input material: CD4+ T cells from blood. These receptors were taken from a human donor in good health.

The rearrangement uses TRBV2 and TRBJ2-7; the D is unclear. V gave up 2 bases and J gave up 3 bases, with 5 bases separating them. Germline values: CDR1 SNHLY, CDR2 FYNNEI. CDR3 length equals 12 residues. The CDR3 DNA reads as TGTGCCAGCAGTGAATTTTTCTACGAGCAGTACTTC. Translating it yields CASSEFFYEQYF.

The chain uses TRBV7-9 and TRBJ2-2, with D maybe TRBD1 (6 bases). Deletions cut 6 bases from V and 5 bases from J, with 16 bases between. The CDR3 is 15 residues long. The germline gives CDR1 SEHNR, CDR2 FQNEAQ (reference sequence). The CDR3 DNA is TGTGCCAGCAGGTCCAGGGGCAGTATAACCGGGGAGCTGTTTTTT. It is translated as CASRSRGSITGELFF.

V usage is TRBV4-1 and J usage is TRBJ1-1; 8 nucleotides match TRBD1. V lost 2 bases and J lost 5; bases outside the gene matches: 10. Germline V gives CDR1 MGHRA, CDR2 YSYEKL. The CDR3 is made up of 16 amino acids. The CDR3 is CASSQILTGVETEAFF. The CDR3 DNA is TGCGCCAGCAGCCAAATACTGACAGGGGTTGAGACTGAAGCTTTCTTT.

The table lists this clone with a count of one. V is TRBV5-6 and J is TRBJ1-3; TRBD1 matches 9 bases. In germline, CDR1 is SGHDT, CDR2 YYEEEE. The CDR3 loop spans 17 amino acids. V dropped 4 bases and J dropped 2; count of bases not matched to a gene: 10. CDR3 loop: CASSRDRGTVPGNTIYF. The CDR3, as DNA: TGTGCCAGCAGCCGAGACAGGGGGACTGTCCCTGGAAACACCATATATTTT.

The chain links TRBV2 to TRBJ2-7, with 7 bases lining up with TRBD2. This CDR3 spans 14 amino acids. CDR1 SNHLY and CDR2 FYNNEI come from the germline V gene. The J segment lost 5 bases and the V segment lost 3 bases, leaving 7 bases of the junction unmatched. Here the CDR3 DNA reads TGTGCCAGCAGTGATTGGGGGAGGGCCCACGAGCAGTACTTC. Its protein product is CASSDWGRAHEQYF.

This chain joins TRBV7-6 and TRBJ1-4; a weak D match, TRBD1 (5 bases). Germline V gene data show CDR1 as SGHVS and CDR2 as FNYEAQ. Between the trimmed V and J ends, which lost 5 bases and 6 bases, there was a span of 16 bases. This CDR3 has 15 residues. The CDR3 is CASSGRQPPDEKLFF. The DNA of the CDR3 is TGTGCCAGCAGCGGAAGACAGCCTCCGGATGAAAAACTGTTTTTT. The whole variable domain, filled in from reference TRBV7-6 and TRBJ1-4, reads GAGVSQSPRYKVTKRGQDVALRCDPISGHVSLYWYRQALGQGPEFLTYFNYEAQQDKSGLPNDRFSAERPEGSISTLTIQRTEQRDSAMYRCASSGRQPPDEKLFFGSGTQLSVL.

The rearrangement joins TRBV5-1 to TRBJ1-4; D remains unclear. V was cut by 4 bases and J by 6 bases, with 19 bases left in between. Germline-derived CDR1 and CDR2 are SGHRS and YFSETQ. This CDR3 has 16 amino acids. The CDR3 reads CASSLGVNDGYEKLFF. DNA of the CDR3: TGCGCCAGCAGCCTCGGGGTGAATGACGGTTATGAAAAACTGTTTTTT.

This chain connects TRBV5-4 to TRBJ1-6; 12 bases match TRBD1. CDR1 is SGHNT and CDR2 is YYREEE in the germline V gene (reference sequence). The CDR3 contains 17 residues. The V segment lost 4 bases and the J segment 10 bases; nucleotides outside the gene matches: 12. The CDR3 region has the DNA TGTGCCAGCAGCGGACTCGGGACAGGGGGCCGAGGATCACCCCTCCACTTT. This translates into CASSGLGTGGRGSPLHF.

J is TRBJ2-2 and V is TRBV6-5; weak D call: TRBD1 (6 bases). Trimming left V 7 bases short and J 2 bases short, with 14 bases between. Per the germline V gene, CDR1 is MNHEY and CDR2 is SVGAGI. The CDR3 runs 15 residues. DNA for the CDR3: TGTGCCAGCAATAGGGAACAGGGAAACACCGGGGAGCTGTTTTTT. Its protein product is CASNREQGNTGELFF.

CDR3 bases: TGTGCCATCAACACTAGCGGGAGAGGTCACGAGCAGTACTTC. Protein product: CAINTSGRGHEQYF. This chain uses TRBV10-3 with TRBJ2-7; 11 nucleotides agree with TRBD2. Germline CDR1 reads ENHRY; CDR2 reads SYGVKD. Losses at the gene ends were 7 bases for V and 5 bases for J; bases not matched to a gene: 7. This CDR3 has 14 amino acids.

As DNA, the CDR3 is TGTGCCAGCAGTACACTAGCGACTCTATACAATGAGCAGTTCTTC. Translated, it gives CASSTLATLYNEQFF. This chain joins TRBV6-5 and TRBJ2-1, with 7 bases that match TRBD2. CDR1 MNHEY and CDR2 SVGAGI come from the germline V gene. Trimming at V came to 5 bases and at J to 4 bases, leaving 8 bases not matched to a gene. The CDR3 has 15 residues.

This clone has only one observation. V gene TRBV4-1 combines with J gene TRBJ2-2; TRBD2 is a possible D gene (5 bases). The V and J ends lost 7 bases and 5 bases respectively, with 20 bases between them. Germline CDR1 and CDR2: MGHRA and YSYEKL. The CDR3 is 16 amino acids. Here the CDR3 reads CASNTRTRGKTGELFF. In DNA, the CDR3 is TGCGCCAGCAACACTAGGACTCGCGGCAAGACCGGGGAGCTGTTTTTT.

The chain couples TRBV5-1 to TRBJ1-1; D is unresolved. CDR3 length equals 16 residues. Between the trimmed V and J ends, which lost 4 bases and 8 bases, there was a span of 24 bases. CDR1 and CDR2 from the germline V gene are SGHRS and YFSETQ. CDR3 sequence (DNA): TGCGCCAGCAGCGCCCCAAACAAGGAGGGTTTGTTGGAAGCTTTCTTT. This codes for CASSAPNKEGLLEAFF. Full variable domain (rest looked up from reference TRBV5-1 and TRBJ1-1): KAGVTQTPRYLIKTRGQQVTLSCSPISGHRSVSWYQQTPGQGLQFLFEYFSETQRNKGNFPGRFSGRQFSNSRSEMNVSTLELGDSALYLCASSAPNKEGLLEAFFGQGTRLTVV.

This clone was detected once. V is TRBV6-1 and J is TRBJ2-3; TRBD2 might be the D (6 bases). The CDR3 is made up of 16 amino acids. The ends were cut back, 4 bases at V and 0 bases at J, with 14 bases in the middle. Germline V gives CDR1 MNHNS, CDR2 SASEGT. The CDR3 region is CASSGEVRASTDTQYF. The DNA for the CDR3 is TGTGCCAGCAGTGGGGAGGTCCGGGCTAGCACAGATACGCAGTATTTT.

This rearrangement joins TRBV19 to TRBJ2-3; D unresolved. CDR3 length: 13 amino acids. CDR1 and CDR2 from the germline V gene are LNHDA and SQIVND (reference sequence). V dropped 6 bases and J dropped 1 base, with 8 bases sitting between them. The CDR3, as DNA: TGTGCCAGTAGCTCGGTTGGCACAGATACGCAGTATTTT. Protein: CASSSVGTDTQYF.

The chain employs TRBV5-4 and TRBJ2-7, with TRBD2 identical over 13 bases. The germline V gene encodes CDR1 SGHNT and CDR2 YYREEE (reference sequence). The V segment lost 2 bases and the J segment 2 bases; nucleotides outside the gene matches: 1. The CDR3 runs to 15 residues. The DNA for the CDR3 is TGTGCCAGCAGCTTCGGGACTAGCGGGACCTACGAGCAGTACTTC. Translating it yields CASSFGTSGTYEQYF.

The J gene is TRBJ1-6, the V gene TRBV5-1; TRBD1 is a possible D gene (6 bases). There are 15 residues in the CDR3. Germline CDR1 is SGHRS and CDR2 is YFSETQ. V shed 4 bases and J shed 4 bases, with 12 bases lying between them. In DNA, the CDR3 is TGCGCCAGCAGCCCGGGACAAAGTTATAATTCACCCCTCCACTTT. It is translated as CASSPGQSYNSPLHF.

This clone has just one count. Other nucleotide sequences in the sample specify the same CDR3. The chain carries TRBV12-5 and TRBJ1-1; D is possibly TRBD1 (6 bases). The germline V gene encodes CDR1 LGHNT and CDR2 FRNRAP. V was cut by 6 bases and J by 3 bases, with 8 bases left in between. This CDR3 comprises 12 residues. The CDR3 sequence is CASGGGHTEAFF. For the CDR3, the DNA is TGTGCTAGTGGGGGGGGCCACACTGAAGCTTTCTTT.

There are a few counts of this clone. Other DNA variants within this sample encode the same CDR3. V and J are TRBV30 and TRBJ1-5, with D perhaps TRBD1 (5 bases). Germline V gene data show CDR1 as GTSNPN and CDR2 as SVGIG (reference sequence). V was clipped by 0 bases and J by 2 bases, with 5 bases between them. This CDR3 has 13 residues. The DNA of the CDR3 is TGTGCCTGGAGTGTACAGGGCAATCAGCCCCAGCATTTT. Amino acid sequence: CAWSVQGNQPQHF. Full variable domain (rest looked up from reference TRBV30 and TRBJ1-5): SQTIHQWPATLVQPVGSPLSLECTVEGTSNPNLYWYRQAAGRGLQLLFYSVGIGQISSEVPQNLSASRPQDRQFILSSKKLLLSDSGFYLCAWSVQGNQPQHFGDGTRLSIL.

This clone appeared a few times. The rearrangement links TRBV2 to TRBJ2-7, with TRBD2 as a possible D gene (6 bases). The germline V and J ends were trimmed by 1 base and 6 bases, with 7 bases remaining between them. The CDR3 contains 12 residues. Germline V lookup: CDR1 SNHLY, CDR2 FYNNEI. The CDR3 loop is CASSEGRGEQYF. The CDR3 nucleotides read TGTGCCAGCAGTGAAGGGAGGGGCGAGCAGTACTTC.

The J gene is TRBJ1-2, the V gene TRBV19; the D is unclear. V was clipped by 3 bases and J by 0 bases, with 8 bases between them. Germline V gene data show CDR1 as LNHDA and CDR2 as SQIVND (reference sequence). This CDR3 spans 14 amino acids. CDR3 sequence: CASSISSANYGYTF. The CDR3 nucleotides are TGTGCCAGTAGTATTTCCTCAGCTAACTATGGCTACACCTTC. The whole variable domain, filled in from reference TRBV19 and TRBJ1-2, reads DGGITQSPKYLFRKEGQNVTLSCEQNLNHDAMYWYRQDPGQGLRLIYYSQIVNDFQKGDIAEGYSVSREKKESFPLTVTSAQKNPTAFYLCASSISSANYGYTFGSGTRLTVV.

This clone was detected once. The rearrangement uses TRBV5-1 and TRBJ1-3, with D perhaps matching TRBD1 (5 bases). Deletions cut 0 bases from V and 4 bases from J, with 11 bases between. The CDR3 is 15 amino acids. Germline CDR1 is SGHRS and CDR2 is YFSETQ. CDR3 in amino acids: CASSLGPGVGNTIYF. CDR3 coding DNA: TGCGCCAGCAGCTTGGGACCGGGGGTCGGAAACACCATATATTTT.

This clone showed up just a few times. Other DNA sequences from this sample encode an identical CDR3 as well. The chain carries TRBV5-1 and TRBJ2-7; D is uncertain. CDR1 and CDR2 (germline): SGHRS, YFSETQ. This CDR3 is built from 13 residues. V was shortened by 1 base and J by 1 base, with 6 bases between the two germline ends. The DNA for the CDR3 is TGCGCCAGCAGCTTGCGGAGTTCCTACGAGCAGTACTTC. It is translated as CASSLRSSYEQYF.

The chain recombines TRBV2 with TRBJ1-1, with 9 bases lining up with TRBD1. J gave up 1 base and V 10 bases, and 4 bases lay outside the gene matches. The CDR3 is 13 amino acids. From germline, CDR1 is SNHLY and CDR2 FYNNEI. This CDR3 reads CATRDRENTEAFF. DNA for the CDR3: TGTGCCACTAGGGACAGGGAGAACACTGAAGCTTTCTTT. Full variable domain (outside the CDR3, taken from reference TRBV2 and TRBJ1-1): EPEVTQTPSHQVTQMGQEVILRCVPISNHLYFYWYRQILGQKVEFLVSFYNNEISEKSEIFDDQFSVERPDGSNFTLKIRSTKLEDSAMYFCATRDRENTEAFFGQGTRLTVV.

CDR3 bases: TGTGCCAGTATAGACGGGCTGAACACCGGGGAGCTGTTTTTT. This gives the protein CASIDGLNTGELFF. The chain combines TRBV19 with TRBJ2-2; D gene unclear. V was clipped by 7 bases and J by 1 base, with 10 bases between them. The germline CDR1 and CDR2 sequences are LNHDA and SQIVND (reference sequence). This CDR3 has 14 amino acids.

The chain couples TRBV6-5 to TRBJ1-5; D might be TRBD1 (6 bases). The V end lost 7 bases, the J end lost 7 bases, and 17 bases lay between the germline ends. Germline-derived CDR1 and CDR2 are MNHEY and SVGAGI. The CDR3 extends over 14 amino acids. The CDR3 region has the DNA TGTGCCAGCAATCGAGAACAGGGAAACCAGCCCCAGCATTTT. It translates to CASNREQGNQPQHF.

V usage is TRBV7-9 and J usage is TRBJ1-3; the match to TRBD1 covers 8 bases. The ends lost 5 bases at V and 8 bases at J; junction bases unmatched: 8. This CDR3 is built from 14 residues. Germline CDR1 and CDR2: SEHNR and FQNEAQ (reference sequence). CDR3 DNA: TGTGCCAGCAGCCCTCGGACAGGGATTGACACCATATATTTT. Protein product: CASSPRTGIDTIYF.

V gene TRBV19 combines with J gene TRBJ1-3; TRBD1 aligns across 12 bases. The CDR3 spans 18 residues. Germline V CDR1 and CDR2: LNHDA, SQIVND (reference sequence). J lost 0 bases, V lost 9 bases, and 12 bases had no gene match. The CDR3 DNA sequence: TGTGCCAGCATTCCGGGACAGGGGGCCGCGAGCTCTGGAAACACCATATATTTT. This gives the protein CASIPGQGAASSGNTIYF.